The clone carrying this TCR beta chain was observed many times. Its antigen is still unknown. The data derive from a study of response to subunit inactivated influenza vaccine. TCRdb ran MiXCR on the RT-PCR reads and lists one entry per CDR3 protein. Seen here are about 700,000 distinct CDR3 sequences, around 15% observed once, and the top ten hold 7.6%. Trimming removed 1 base from V and 10 bases from J, with 5 bases in between. The length of the CDR3 is 11 residues. The germline V gene has CDR1 LGHNA and CDR2 YSLEER. Study-wide findings and caveats: Each seasonal influenza vaccination recruits few new T cells, the authors suggested.

This clonotype was sampled from a man aged 45 to 65 who received an inactivated influenza vaccine. Sequences were derived from PBMCs from blood, sampled around two weeks before vaccination. The chain combines TRBV4-3 with TRBJ2-1; the D is unclear. The CDR3 DNA follows: TGCGCCAGCAGCCAAGGCCAGGAGCAGTTCTTC. This gives the protein CASSQGQEQFF.